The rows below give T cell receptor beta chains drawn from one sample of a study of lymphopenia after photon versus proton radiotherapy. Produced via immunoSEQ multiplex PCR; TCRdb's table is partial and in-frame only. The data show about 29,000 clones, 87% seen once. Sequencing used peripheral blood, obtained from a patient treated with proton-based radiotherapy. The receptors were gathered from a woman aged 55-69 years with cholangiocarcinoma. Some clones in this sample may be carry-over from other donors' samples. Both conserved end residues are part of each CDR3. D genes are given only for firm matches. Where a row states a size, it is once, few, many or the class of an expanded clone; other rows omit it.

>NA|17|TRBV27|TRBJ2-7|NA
TGTGCCAGCAGCCGTCGCGGTTCGGAAGGGGTCAACTACGAGCAGTACTTC
CASSRRGSEGVNYEQYF
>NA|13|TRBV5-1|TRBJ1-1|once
TGCGCCAGCAGCTTGAAAAGGGACACTGAAGCTTTCTTT
CASSLKRDTEAFF
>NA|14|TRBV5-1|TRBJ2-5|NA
TGCGCCAGCAGCTTGGCCCGACTAGGGGAGACCCAGTACTTC
CASSLARLGETQYF
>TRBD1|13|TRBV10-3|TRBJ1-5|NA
TGTGCCATCGCTTCGACAGGGGATCAGCCCCAGCATTTT
CAIASTGDQPQHF
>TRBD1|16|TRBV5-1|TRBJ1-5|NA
TGCGCCAGCAGCTTGGGGGGACAGGCTGGAGAACAGCCCCAGCATTTT
CASSLGGQAGEQPQHF
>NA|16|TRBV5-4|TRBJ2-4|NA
TGTGCCAGCAGCTCGGGTAGTGCTTTAGCCAAAAACATTCAGTACTTC
CASSSGSALAKNIQYF
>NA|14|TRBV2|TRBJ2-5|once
TGTGCCAGCAGTGGGTTGACACACCAAGAGACCCAGTACTTC
CASSGLTHQETQYF
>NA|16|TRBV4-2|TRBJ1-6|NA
TGTGCCAGCAGCCAAGCGGGGAGCTCCTATAATTCACCCCTCCACTTT
CASSQAGSSYNSPLHF
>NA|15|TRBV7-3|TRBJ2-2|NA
TGTGCCAGCAGCCCCCTGGCGGCCGACACCGGGGAGCTGTTTTTT
CASSPLAADTGELFF
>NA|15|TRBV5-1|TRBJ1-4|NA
TGCGCCAGCAGCTTGGGACAGACCCTTAATGAAAAACTGTTTTTT
CASSLGQTLNEKLFF
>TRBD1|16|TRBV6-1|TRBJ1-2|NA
TGTGCCAGCAGTGAAGCATTGACAGGGGCAAACTATGGCTACACCTTC
CASSEALTGANYGYTF
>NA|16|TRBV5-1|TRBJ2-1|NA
TGCGCCAGCAGCTATGGGTGGCAGGGCCCTTACAATGAGCAGTTCTTC
CASSYGWQGPYNEQFF
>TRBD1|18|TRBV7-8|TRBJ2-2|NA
TGTGCCAGCAGCCCGAAGATAACGGGGACAGGGGTTACCGGGGAGCTGTTTTTT
CASSPKITGTGVTGELFF
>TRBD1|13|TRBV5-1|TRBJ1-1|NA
TGCGCCAGCAGCTTACAGGGGGGCACTGAAGCTTTCTTT
CASSLQGGTEAFF
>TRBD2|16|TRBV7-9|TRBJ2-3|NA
TGTGCCAGCAGACAAATAGCGGGAGGGCGAACAGATACGCAGTATTTT
CASRQIAGGRTDTQYF
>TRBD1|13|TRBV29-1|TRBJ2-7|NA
TGCAGCGCTGCCGGGACAGGGAGCTACGAGCAGTACTTC
CSAAGTGSYEQYF
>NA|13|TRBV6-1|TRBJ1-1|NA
TGTGCCAGCAGTGAAGCGCACAGATTGGGGGCTTTCTTT
CASSEAHRLGAFF
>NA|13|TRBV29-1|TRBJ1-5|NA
TGCAGCGTGGGCACAGCTACCAATCAGCCCCAGCATTTT
CSVGTATNQPQHF
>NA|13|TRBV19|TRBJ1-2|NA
TGTGCCAGTAGTATAAGGAGTGAGGTTGGCTACACCTTC
CASSIRSEVGYTF
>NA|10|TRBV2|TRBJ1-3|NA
TGTGCCAGCAGTGAAAACACCATATATTTT
CASSENTIYF
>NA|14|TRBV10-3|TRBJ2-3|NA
TGTGCCAGCAAGGACTTACCTACGACAGATACGCAGTATTTT
CASKDLPTTDTQYF
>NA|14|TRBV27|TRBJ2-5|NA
TGTGCCAGCAGTTTAGGGATCTCGGGGGAGACCCAGTACTTC
CASSLGISGETQYF
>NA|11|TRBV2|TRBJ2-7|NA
TGTGCCAGCAGTGAAATTAACGAGCAGTACTTC
CASSEINEQYF
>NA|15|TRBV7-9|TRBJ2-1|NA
TGTGCCAGCAGCTTATCGACAGGAGCGTACAATGAGCAGTTCTTC
CASSLSTGAYNEQFF
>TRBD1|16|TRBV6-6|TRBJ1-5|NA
TGTGCCAGCAGCTCCACGGACAGGGTTAGAGGTCAGCCCCAGCATTTT
CASSSTDRVRGQPQHF
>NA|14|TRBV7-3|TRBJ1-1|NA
TGTGCCAGCAGCTCCACAGGTCCGGACACTGAAGCTTTCTTT
CASSSTGPDTEAFF